This TCR beta chain was sequenced during a study of T cell responses to AZD1222 COVID-19 vaccine. Study context: Second-dose schedules of about 4 or about 12 weeks were combined. Overall study results and limits: Donor demographics were predominantly white British with a female majority; clonal diversity may be underestimated. Seropositive at baseline were only a handful of AZD1222 recipients. Following two doses of AZD1222, Spike-specific TCR breadth and depth rose.

The repertoire was sequenced with immunoSEQ multiplex PCR; TCRdb's copy has only in-frame clones and lacks some. This sample carries 140,000 to 150,000 clones, about nine tenths of them seen once, and the ten largest clones take over 12%. Points on this clone: No antigen is known for it.

V gave up 6 bases and J gave up 5 bases; unmatched junction bases: 5. The CDR3 totals 14 residues. Germline CDR1 and CDR2: LGHDT and YNNKEL (reference sequence). V and J are TRBV3-1 (or the pseudogene TRBV3-2) and TRBJ1-1, with 11 bases lining up with TRBD1. The sequence was collected from an adult in good health. This sample comprised peripheral blood, obtained on day 0 of AZD1222 vaccination. The CDR3 spells CASSLGQGATEAFF. CDR3 DNA: TGTGCCAGCAGTCTAGGACAGGGGGCTACTGAAGCTTTCTTT.